This T cell receptor beta chain emerged from a study of cytomegalovirus exposure and HLA in healthy donors (TCRdb year 2017). About the study as a whole: In an earlier analysis of approximately 500 of the donors, 276 Gb of sequence data and 90 million to 130 million unique TCR beta sequences from some 170 million T cells were reported. An earlier analysis of around 640 of the donors used high-throughput TCR beta sequencing to judge whether each TCR beta V gene segment behaved as functional or pseudogenic. Both class I and class II loci were covered by HLA typing, at four-digit resolution. A separate validation cohort of over a hundred different subjects was used in addition to the approximately 610-subject first cohort. All discovery cohort repertoires had been generated using a single sequencing platform. A later genetic analysis took genome-wide SNP genotypes for about three fifths of the 666 donors and used that subset as a discovery cohort. The study combined high-throughput TCR immunosequencing, statistical association of individual TCRs with disease status, and machine learning to predict cytomegalovirus infection status. In a later analysis, previously published TCR beta repertoires from 600 to 850 donors were re-analyzed and high-resolution HLA genotyping was added so that TCR occurrence patterns could be studied. Approximately 300 gigabases of sequencing data and around 88 million unique TCR sequences made up an early release that covered fewer than 650 HLA-typed donors. The aim of the study was to test whether cataloging public T cell receptors could identify signatures of past pathogen exposure. The T cell repertoires of several hundred subjects were profiled by immunosequencing and related to cytomegalovirus serostatus. In the later analysis, no new phenotypic data were used to find candidate immune exposures; instead, reliance was placed on TCR beta sequences and their occurrence across donors. Typing coverage varied by locus: about 620-630 donors for A, B, C, DRB1 and DQB1; roughly 510 for DQA1; around 610 for DPA1; about 450 for DPB1. Because of strong linkage in the cohort, five DR-DQ haplotypes were treated as single units for association and clustering. Among the approximately 430 genotyped donors, more than 70% belonged to the genetic ancestry cluster associated with self-reported Caucasian donors. On average, 235,054 unique TCR beta nucleotide sequences were sequenced per donor among roughly 430 genotyped donors of the cohort, with roughly 18% of those sequences being non-productive. Donor age, sex, ethnicity and CMV serostatus were collected together with the repertoire data. Results and caveats for the whole study, not just this receptor: Correlated functional status among segregating V segments might be attributable to linkage disequilibrium, but an unknown experimental factor could not be ruled out. Strong co-occurrence of HLA alleles, especially DR and DQ, made assigning TCR associations to individual alleles difficult. A later genetic analysis associated a missense DCLRE1C variant with V-gene and J-gene trimming of TCR beta chains, and an independent cohort replicated the association. This cohort had only TCR beta chains sequenced, and the lack of alpha or paired-chain data limited which features could be detected. The authors suggested that the approach could potentially be extended to other disease states and immunological phenotypes. The earlier analysis of 587 of the donors excluded seventeen rarely observed V segments, including chromosome 9 orphons, because counts were too low. Most TCR sequences were seen in very few donors, while some public TCRs were found in many individuals. Immune exposure information for the cohort was limited to CMV serostatus. At a false discovery rate of 0.05, a later analysis linked under 20,000 TCR beta sequences to specific HLA alleles. An earlier analysis of 587 of the donors showed that most TCR beta V segments appeared in productive rearrangements either about 90% or about 30% of the time, which broadly matched IMGT annotations. A later analysis found that HLA-associated TCR beta chains were more clonally expanded and had lower generation probabilities than equally common non-associated chains. The sequencing pipeline was judged likely to have produced a cluster of highly shared sequence variants as a technical artifact. Three of the identified cytomegalovirus-associated TCR beta chains were confirmed in vitro to be specific for cytomegalovirus antigens. In a later genetic analysis, fewer N-insertions in productive TCRs were reported among donors in an Asian-associated ancestry cluster than the roughly 700-donor mean. Roughly uniform sequencing depth across donors was assumed in presence/absence analyses, although this assumption may not hold. According to a later analysis, most CMV-associated TCR beta chains appeared to be HLA-restricted, and the HLA associations seemed to be driven largely by CMV exposure. A further reported finding was that TCR beta sequences accurately predicted the HLA-A and HLA-B alleles for most subjects in the first cohort. A total of around 150 TCR beta chains were listed by the study as associated with cytomegalovirus. HLA typing was unavailable for some donors at each locus, so association tests used only the typed subset. According to a later analysis, parvovirus B19, influenza, CMV and Epstein-Barr virus appeared linked to several top co-occurrence clusters. In both the original and validation cohorts, the classifier was reported to diagnose cytomegalovirus status with high specificity and sensitivity. A later analysis found that TCR association rates varied across HLA loci, with DRB1 alleles showing the most associated TCRs and HLA-C alleles the fewest.

The cohort consisted of 600 to 750 healthy bone marrow donors. Cohort members were all nominally healthy when sampled, although unrecorded immune exposures were likely present. The donor tested CMV seropositive, placing the donor among the 289 seropositive members of the cohort. A peripheral blood sample was provided by each donor, and peripheral blood mononuclear cells were used for TCR beta sequencing. The Qiagen DNeasy Blood Extraction Kit was used to extract genomic DNA from the blood cell samples. As to this clone: No antigen is known for it. Per-base qualities were not stored, and no clone one base away is much larger.

Library preparation employed the immunoSEQ multiplex PCR assay. A mixture of 60 forward primers for TCR Vbeta segments and 13 reverse primers for TCR Jbeta segments was used in the multiplex PCR. Amplification of the CDR3 region of rearranged TCR beta genes was performed with a multiplex PCR assay on genomic DNA. Amplified TCR beta libraries were sequenced as 87-base-pair reads on the Illumina HiSeq System. The source study handled its data this way. A later analysis tallied 75 million to 95 million unique TCR beta chains across the 666 repertoires, and some 12 million of those chains were shared by two or more donors. A nearest-neighbor algorithm error-corrected the raw reads and collapsed the reads into unique sequences, merging closely related sequences to remove PCR and sequencing errors. Alignment of CDR3 sequences to IMGT reference sequences was used to assign V, D and J gene segments. For a sequence to be retained, a match of at least six nucleotides was required to both a V gene segment and a J gene segment. A rearrangement counted as productive if the CDR3 had no stop codons and remained in frame with V and J, and every other rearrangement counted as non-productive. CDR3 was defined by IMGT convention, running from the second conserved V-encoded cysteine to the conserved J-encoded phenylalanine. Sequences without an unambiguous match to a single V gene segment were excluded from the earlier analysis of 450 to 750 of the donors. In an earlier analysis of roughly 500 of the donors, V segments were called functional above 56.7% productive rearrangements and were called segregating when the between-donor standard deviation exceeded 5%. A statistical classification framework was developed to diagnose cytomegalovirus status using the catalog of TCR beta chain sequences. V and J gene assignment, in a later analysis, came from comparing TCR nucleotide sequences with IMGT/GENE-DB human TR gene sequences. In a later analysis, CDR3 sequences and most-parsimonious VDJ recombination scenarios were assigned using the TCRdist pipeline. In a later analysis, every TCR beta chain was defined by the combination of its CDR3 amino acid sequence and its V-gene family, and reads without a unique V-gene family were dropped. A later analysis removed roughly 590 highly shared, low-generation-probability nucleotide sequences to deal with suspected cross-contamination and a sequencing artifact. A later analysis calculated a clonal expansion index for each public chain from normalized within-repertoire ranks of inferred template counts. In a later analysis, generation probabilities were computed with a VDJ recombination model fitted to out-of-frame rearrangements, and the resulting probabilities were checked against IGoR. A later analysis scored TCR-TCR, TCR-HLA and TCR-CMV co-occurrence with hypergeometric tests, applying a repertoire-size bias correction to TCR pairs. In a later analysis, false discovery rates were estimated by permuting HLA or CMV assignments 20 times. In a later analysis, co-occurring TCRs were grouped using DBSCAN, and TCRdist sequence similarity was added for clustering within HLA-allele-positive subsets. Co-occurrence clustering excluded repertoires with fewer than 30,000 or more than 120,000 public chains, plus five with anomalous nucleotide sharing. TCRdb provides this immuneACCESS table in a form limited to in-frame rearrangements. Some clones are lacking; in checked studies, under half of them reflect an unresolved V gene, and why the rest are absent is not known. D and trimming were read from the DNA, whereas the V and J calls and clone size are those reported in that table. For this sample the table gives about 220,000 clones, of which 82% were detected only once. The top ten clones comprise around 6% of the sample.

The receptor was isolated from a man aged 35 to 55 in good health and CMV-seropositive. Sample: PBMCs.

The nucleotides are TGTGCCACCAGCTTCCGCGGGGGGTTTAACACTGAAGCTTTCTTT. It translates as CATSFRGGFNTEAFF. This chain is built from TRBV15 and TRBJ1-1; a weak D assignment points to TRBD1 (5 bases agree). From its cysteine to its phenylalanine, the CDR3 spans 15 amino acids. The kept DNA is CDR3 alone, 45 bases in frame from the first base. CDR1 and CDR2, per the germline V gene (reference sequence), are LNHNV and YYDKDF. The junction carries 15 bases between V and J, which are trimmed by 5 bases and 2 bases respectively.